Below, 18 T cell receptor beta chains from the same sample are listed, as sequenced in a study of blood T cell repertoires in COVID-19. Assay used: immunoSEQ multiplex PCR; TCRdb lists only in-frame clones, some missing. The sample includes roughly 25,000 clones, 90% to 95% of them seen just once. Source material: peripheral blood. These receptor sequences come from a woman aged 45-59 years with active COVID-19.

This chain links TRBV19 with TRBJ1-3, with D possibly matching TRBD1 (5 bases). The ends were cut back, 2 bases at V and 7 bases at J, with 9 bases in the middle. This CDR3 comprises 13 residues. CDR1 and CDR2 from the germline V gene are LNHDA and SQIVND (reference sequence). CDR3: CASSINRINTIYF. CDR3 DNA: TGTGCCAGTAGTATAAACAGGATCAACACCATATATTTT.

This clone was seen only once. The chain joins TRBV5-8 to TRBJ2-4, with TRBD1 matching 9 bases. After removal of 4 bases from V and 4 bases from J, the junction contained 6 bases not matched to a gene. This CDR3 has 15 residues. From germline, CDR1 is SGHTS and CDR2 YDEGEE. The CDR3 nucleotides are TGTGCCAGCAGCCTCGAGGGGACAGGGAAAAACATTCAGTACTTC. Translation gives CASSLEGTGKNIQYF.

CDR3: CASSLTRYTEAFF. CDR3 DNA: TGTGCCAGCAGTTTAACGCGATACACTGAAGCTTTCTTT. The chain couples TRBV27 to TRBJ1-1; D not certain. This CDR3 has 13 residues. Trimming pared 2 bases from V and 3 bases from J, leaving 7 bases between. The germline gives CDR1 MNHEY, CDR2 SMNVEV (reference sequence).

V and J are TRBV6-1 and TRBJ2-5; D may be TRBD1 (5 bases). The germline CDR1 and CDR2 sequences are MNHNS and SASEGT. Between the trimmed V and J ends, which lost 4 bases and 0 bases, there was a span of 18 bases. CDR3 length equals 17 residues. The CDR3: CASSGGVVGVYQETQYF. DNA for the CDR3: TGTGCCAGCAGTGGAGGAGTTGTAGGGGTGTACCAAGAGACCCAGTACTTC.

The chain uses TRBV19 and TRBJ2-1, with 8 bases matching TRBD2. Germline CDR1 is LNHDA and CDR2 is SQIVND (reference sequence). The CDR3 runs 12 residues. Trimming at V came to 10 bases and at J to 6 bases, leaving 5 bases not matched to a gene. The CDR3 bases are TGTGCCACGGGAGGGGGTTTCAATGAGCAGTTCTTC. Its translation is CATGGGFNEQFF.

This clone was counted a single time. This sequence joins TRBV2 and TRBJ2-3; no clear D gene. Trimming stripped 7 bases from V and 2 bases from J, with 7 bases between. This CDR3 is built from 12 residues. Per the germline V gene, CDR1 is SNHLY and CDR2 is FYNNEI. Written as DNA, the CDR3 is TGTGCCAGCAACCAGTACACAGATACGCAGTATTTT. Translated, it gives CASNQYTDTQYF.

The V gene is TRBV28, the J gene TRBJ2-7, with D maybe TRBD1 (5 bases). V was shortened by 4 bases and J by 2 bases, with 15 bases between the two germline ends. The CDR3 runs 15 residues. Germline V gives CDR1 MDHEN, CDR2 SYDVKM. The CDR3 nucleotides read TGTGCCAGCAGTTCCCCGCCAGGGTGGGCCTACGAGCAGTACTTC. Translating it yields CASSSPPGWAYEQYF.

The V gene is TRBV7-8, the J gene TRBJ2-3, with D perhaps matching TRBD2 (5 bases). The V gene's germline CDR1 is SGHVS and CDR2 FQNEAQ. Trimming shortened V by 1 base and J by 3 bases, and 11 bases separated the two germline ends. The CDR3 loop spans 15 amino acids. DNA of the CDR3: TGTGCCAGCAGCTTAGGGAAGCGGTTGACAGATACGCAGTATTTT. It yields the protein CASSLGKRLTDTQYF.

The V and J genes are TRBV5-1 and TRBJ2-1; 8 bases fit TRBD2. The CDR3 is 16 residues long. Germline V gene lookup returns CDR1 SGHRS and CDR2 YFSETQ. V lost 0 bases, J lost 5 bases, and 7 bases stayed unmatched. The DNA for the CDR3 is TGCGCCAGCAGCTTGGTAGCCGGGGGGGCCCACAATGAGCAGTTCTTC. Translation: CASSLVAGGAHNEQFF.

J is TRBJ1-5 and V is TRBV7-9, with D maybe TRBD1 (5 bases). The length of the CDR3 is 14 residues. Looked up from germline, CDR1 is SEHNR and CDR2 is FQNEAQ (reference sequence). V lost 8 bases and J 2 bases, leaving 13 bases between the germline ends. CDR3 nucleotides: TGTGCCAGCGGGACTGGGGGACGCAATCAGCCCCAGCATTTT. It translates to CASGTGGRNQPQHF.

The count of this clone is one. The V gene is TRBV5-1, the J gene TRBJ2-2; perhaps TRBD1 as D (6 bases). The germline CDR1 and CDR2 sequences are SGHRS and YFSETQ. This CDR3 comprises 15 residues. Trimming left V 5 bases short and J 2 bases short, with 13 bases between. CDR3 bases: TGCGCCAGCAGTATAGGGACATTAAACACCGGGGAGCTGTTTTTT. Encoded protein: CASSIGTLNTGELFF.

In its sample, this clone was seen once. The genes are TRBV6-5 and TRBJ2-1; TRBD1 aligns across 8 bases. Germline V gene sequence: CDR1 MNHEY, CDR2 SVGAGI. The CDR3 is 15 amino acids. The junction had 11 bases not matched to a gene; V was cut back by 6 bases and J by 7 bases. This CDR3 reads CASRRQGTGWNEQFF. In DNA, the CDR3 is TGTGCCAGCAGACGACAGGGGACGGGTTGGAATGAGCAGTTCTTC.

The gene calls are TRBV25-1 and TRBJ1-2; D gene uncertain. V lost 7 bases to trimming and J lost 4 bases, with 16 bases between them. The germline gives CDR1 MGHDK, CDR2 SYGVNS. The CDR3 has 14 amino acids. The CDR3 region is CASMREGSFYGYTF. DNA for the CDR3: TGTGCCAGCATGAGGGAGGGCTCGTTCTATGGCTACACCTTC.

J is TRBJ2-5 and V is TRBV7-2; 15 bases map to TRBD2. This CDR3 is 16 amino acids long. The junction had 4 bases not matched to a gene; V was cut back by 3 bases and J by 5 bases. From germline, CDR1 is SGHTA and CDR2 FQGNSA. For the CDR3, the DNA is TGTGCCAGCAGCTTGGGGACTAGCGGGAGGTGGGAGACCCAGTACTTC. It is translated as CASSLGTSGRWETQYF.

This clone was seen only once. DNA for the CDR3: TGTGCCAGCAGCTTACTCCTCTCGGACACCATATATTTT. Translation: CASSLLLSDTIYF. The chain recombines TRBV7-9 with TRBJ1-3; D not certain. The germline V gene has CDR1 SEHNR and CDR2 FQNEAQ (reference sequence). V gave up 2 bases and J gave up 8 bases, with 10 bases separating them. This CDR3 spans 13 amino acids.

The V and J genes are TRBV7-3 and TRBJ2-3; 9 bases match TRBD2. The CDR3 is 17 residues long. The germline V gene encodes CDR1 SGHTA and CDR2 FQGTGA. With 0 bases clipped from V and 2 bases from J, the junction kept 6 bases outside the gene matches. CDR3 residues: CASSLTATSGITDTQYF. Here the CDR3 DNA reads TGTGCCAGCAGCTTAACGGCGACTAGCGGAATCACAGATACGCAGTATTTT.

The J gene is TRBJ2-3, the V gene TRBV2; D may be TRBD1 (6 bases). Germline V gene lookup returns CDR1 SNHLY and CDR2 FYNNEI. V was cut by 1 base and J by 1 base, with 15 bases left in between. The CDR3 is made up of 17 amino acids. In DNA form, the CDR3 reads TGTGCCAGCAGTGAAGGGTGGGGCCCAGGGGGCACAGATACGCAGTATTTT. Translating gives CASSEGWGPGGTDTQYF.

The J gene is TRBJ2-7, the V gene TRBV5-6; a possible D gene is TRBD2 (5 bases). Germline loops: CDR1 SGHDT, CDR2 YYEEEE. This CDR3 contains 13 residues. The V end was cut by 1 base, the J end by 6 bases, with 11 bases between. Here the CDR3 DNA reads TGTGCCAGCAGCTTGCCGTCGGGGTTCGAGCAGTACGTC. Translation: CASSLPSGFEQYV.